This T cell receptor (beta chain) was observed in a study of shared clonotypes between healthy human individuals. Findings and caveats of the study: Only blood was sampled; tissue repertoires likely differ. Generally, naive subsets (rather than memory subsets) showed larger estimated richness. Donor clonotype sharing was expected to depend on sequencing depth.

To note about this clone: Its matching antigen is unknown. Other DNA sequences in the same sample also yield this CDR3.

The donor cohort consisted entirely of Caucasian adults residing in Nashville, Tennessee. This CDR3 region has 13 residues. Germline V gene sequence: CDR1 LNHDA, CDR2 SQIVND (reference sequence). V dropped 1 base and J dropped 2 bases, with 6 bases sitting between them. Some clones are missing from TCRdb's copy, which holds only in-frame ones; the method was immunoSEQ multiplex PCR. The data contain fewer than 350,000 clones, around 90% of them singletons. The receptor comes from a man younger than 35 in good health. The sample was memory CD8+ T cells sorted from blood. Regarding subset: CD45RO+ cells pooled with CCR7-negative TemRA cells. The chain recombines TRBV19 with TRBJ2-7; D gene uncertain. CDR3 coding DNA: TGTGCCAGTAGTATAGGATTAACCTACGAGCAGTACTTC. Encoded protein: CASSIGLTYEQYF.